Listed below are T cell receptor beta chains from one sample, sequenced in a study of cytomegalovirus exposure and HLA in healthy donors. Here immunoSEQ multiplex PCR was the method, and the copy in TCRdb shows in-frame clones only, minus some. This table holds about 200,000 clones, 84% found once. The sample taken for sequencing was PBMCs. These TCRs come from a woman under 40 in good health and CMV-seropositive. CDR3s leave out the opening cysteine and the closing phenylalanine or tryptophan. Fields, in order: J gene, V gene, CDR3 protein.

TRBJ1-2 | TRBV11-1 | ASSLVAGGHYGYT
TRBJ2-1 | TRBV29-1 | SVEVSGDEQF
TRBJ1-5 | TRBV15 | ATRLPDQPQH
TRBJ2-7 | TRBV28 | ASSSPGQGRTYEQY
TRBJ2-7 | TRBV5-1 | ASSRGTGETFEQY
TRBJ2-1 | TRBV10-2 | ASMRRETWGEQF
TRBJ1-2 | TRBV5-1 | ASRPGTEKNYGYT
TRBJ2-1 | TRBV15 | ATSRDRELGSYNEQF
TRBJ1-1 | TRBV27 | ASSLSRSAGTEAF
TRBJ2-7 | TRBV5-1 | ASSLREGDEQY
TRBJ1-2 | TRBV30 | AWATVRGYT
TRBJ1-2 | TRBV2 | ASTVNIQALAGYT
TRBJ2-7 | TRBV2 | ASSEGSGGYYEQY
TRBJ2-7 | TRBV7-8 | ASSLVVGAYEQY
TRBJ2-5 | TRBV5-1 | ASSLELAPGTQY
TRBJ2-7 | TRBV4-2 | ASSQDGGGYEQY
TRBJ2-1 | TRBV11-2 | ASSLPLTWREAGNEQF
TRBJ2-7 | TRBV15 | ATSRTGVPYEQY
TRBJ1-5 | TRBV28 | ASSGTWGQLNQPQH
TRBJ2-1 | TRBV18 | ASSPAGAAVSSRNEQF
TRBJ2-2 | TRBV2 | ASTQRDRGVSGELF
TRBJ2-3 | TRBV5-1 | ASSLLPSGTDTQY
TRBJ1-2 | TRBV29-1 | SVEVTLQGGGYT
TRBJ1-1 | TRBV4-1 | ASSQDPLLNTEAF
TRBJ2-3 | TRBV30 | AWSVLAGSTDTQY
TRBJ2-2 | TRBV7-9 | ASSDRQGSTGELF
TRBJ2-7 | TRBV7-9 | ASSFPGQGFHEQY
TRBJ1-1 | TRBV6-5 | ASSRQDEAF
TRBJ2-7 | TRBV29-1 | SVRPGSYEQY
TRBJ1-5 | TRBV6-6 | ASSYSEGASNQPQH
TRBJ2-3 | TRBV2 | ASIPGQGRGGTDTQY
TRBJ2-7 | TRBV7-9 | ASSTMGLAGGAYEQY
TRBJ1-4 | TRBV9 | ASSVAGGTNEKLF
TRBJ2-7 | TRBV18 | ASSPLGLTVYEQY
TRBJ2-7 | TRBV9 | ASSVEGFLADTETYEQY
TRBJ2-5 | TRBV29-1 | SVDQGGETQY
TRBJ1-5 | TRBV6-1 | AVAGRNQPQH
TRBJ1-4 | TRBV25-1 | ASSESGSHEKLF
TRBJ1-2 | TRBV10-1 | ASSEQTNYGYT
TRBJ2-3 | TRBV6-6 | ASRPRENTDTQY
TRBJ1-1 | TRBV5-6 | ASSLRSTGADTEAF
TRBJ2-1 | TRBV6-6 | ASSYRDKNYNEQF
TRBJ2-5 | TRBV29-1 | SVTGVQETQY
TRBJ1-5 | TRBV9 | ASSVGGMSNQPQH
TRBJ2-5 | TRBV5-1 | ASTPKVSEGAETQY
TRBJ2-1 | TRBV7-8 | ASRQTSVGEQF
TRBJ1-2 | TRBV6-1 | ASGTGSRGYGYT
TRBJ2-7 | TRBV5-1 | ASRLAGGEQY
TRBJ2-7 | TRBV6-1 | ASRSSGSYEQY
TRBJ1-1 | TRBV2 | ASYQRRLMNTEAF
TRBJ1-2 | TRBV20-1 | SATRADGYT